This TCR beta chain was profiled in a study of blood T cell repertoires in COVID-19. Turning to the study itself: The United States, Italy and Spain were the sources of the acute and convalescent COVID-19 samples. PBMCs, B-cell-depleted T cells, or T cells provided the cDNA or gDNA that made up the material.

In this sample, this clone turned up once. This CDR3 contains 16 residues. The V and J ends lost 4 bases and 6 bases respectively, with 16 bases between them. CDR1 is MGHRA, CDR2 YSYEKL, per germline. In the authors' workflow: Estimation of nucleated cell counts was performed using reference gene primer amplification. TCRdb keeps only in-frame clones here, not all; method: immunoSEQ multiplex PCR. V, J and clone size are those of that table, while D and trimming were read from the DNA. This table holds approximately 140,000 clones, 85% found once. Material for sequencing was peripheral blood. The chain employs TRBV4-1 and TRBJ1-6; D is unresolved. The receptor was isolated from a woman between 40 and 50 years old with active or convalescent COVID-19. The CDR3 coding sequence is TGCGCCAGCAGCCCCGGGTTATTTCCACGTAATTCACCCCTCCACTTT. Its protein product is CASSPGLFPRNSPLHF.